The clone carrying this TCR beta chain was counted a few times. TCRdb re-called the PCR reads with MiXCR. This table has under 15,000 clones, about 27% appearing once. Among the patients, none had received any treatment before thyroid surgery. This CDR3 contains 15 residues. The germline V and J ends were trimmed by 0 bases and 5 bases, with 13 bases remaining between them. CDR1 MNHNS and CDR2 SASEGT come from the germline V gene. This sample is part of a study of metastatic and nonmetastatic thyroid tumors. Overall study context: Blood and tumor or nodule tissue repertoires from malignant and benign thyroid patients were compared.

The V and J genes are TRBV6-1 and TRBJ2-5, with D perhaps assigned TRBD1 or TRBD2 (5 bases each). What was sequenced was tumor tissue. The clonotype was recovered from a female donor with papillary thyroid cancer or a benign thyroid nodule (not recorded which). Some clones in this sample may be carry-over from other donors' samples. The CDR3 nucleotides are TGTGCCAGCAGTGAAGCGTGGGGTTGGGGGGAGACCCAGTACTTC. It translates to CASSEAWGWGETQYF.